This entry is about one T cell receptor (beta chain). Indicated time point: pre-sensitization, week 0. This sample's treatment: therapeutic diphenylcyclopropenone sensitization with weekly scalp DPC. MiXCR was run by TCRdb on the RACE reads, yielding one entry per CDR3 protein. The data show about 260,000 distinct CDR3 sequences, approximately 8.6% seen once. This record belongs to a study of human T cells and chemical hapten exposure. This CDR3 region has 14 residues. Germline trimming cut 5 bases from V and 8 bases from J; bases unmatched to any gene: 9. Germline CDR1 is SQVTM and CDR2 is ANQGSEA. The receptor was derived from a woman aged 40 to 50 with alopecia areata. Some clones in this sample may be carry-over from other donors' samples. The specimen comprised whole blood, sampled in connection with sensitization to the hapten diphenylcyclopropenone (DPC). The chain employs TRBV29-1 and TRBJ1-6; 7 nucleotides align to TRBD1. The CDR3 DNA sequence: TGCAGCGTTCAACAGGGGCCAGCTCATTCACCCCTCCACTTT. This sequence encodes CSVQQGPAHSPLHF.